Listed below are T cell receptor beta chains from one sample, sequenced in a study of identical twins. MiXCR was run by TCRdb on the 5' RACE reads, yielding one entry per CDR3 protein. The sample yields some 570,000 distinct CDR3 sequences, 20% to 25% seen once. These data were also filed under a second study, of yellow fever vaccine responses in identical twins.

Material for sequencing was CD4+ T cells sorted from blood. The receptors here all came from a young woman in good health. Each CDR3 is given with its conserved first and last residue. D genes are given only for firm matches. Clone size is not always given. Where it is, it says once, few, many or a class for expanded clones.

V: TRBV21-1; size: .; D: .; J: TRBJ1-5; DNA: TGTGCCAGCAGCATAGGCCGGGACAGGGAGGCGCAGCCCCAGCATTTT; CDR3: CASSIGRDREAQPQHF
V: TRBV12-3/TRBV12-4; size: .; D: TRBD2; J: TRBJ2-1; DNA: TGTGCCAGCAGTTTGCTAGCGGGAGGGCACGGGCAGTTCTTC; CDR3: CASSLLAGGHGQFF
V: TRBV5-1; size: .; D: .; J: TRBJ2-3; DNA: TGCGCCAGCAGGCGGACAGACACAGATACGCAGTATTTT; CDR3: CASRRTDTDTQYF
V: TRBV9; size: .; D: TRBD2; J: TRBJ2-1; DNA: TGTGCCAGCAGCCCATTACGACTAGCGGGAGATGAGCAGTTCTTC; CDR3: CASSPLRLAGDEQFF
V: TRBV7-9; size: .; D: .; J: TRBJ1-1; DNA: TGTGCCAGCAGCTTAGCCGGGAGGGCAAACACTGAAGCTTTCTTT; CDR3: CASSLAGRANTEAFF
V: TRBV6-1; size: few; D: .; J: TRBJ2-3; DNA: TGTGCCAGCAGCCAAACAGGGTTCACAGATACGCAGTATTTT; CDR3: CASSQTGFTDTQYF
V: TRBV20-1; size: few; D: .; J: TRBJ2-1; DNA: TGCAGTGCTAGTCCTCTAGCGCCCTACAATGAGCAGTTCTTC; CDR3: CSASPLAPYNEQFF
V: TRBV12-3/TRBV12-4; size: few; D: .; J: TRBJ1-4; DNA: TGTGCCAGCACCTCGTGGGCAGGTGGAGCAACTAATGAAAAACTGTTTTTT; CDR3: CASTSWAGGATNEKLFF
V: TRBV3-1; size: few; D: TRBD1; J: TRBJ2-1; DNA: TGTGCCAGCATAGGGACAGGCTACAATGAGCAGTTCTTC; CDR3: CASIGTGYNEQFF
V: TRBV9; size: few; D: .; J: TRBJ1-6; DNA: TGTGCCAGCAGCGCAGAACAGACTTCAAATTCACCCCTCCACTTT; CDR3: CASSAEQTSNSPLHF
V: TRBV28; size: few; D: .; J: TRBJ2-1; DNA: TGTGCCAGCAGTTTGGTCGGGAAGTCCTACAATGAGCAGTTCTTC; CDR3: CASSLVGKSYNEQFF
V: TRBV12-3/TRBV12-4; size: .; D: .; J: TRBJ1-6; DNA: TGTGCCAGCAGTTATGCAGATAATGCTCCCCTCCACTTT; CDR3: CASSYADNAPLHF
V: TRBV4-2; size: .; D: .; J: TRBJ1-1; DNA: TGTGCCAGCAGCCAAGATCGTGGGGGCTACACTGAAGCTTTCTTT; CDR3: CASSQDRGGYTEAFF
V: TRBV6-2/TRBV6-3; size: .; D: .; J: TRBJ1-5; DNA: TGTGCCAGCATCGATACAGGGTCCAATCAGCCCCAGCATTTT; CDR3: CASIDTGSNQPQHF
V: TRBV6-1; size: .; D: .; J: TRBJ2-3; DNA: TGTGCCAGCAGTGAAGGCGGAACGATTAGCACAGATACGCAGTATTTT; CDR3: CASSEGGTISTDTQYF